Each of the 22 T cell receptor beta chains below was sequenced from the same sample in a study of breast tumors, draining lymph nodes, adjacent tissues. Breast cancer patients provided tissue from their axillary draining lymph nodes. TCRdb re-called the multiplex PCR reads with MiXCR, one entry per CDR3 protein. The sample includes 200,000 to 300,000 distinct CDR3 sequences, over 30% seen only once; the top ten take under 1.2%. Input material: axillary lymph node tissue. The receptors stem from a female donor with breast cancer. Some clones in this sample may be carry-over from other donors' samples.

A word on this clonotype: An end of the junction differs from the germline gene, which may be a read error. The chain employs TRBV7-9 and TRBJ2-7; D not certain. CDR1 and CDR2 (germline): SEHNR, FQNEAQ (reference sequence). There are 14 residues in the CDR3. The CDR3 reads CASSLAVVSYGQCF. The CDR3 bases are TGTGCCAGCAGCTTAGCAGTTGTTTCCTACGGGCAGTGCTTC.

Note on this clonotype: The junction departs from the called germline gene at one end, perhaps through a read error. V usage is TRBV5-1 and J usage is TRBJ1-1; the D is unclear. The V gene's germline CDR1 is SGHRS and CDR2 YFSETQ. The CDR3 covers 13 residues. CDR3 protein: CASSDGWNTDAFF. The DNA of the CDR3 is TGCGCCAGCAGCGACGGGTGGAACACTGACGCTTTCTTT.

A remark on this clonotype: The junction and the germline gene differ at one end; a read error may be behind it. The chain is built from TRBV6-1 and TRBJ1-4, with TRBD1 as a possible D gene (6 bases). CDR3 length: 15 amino acids. Germline CDR1 reads MNHNS; CDR2 reads SASEGT. CDR3 DNA sequence: TGTGCCAGCAGTCAAGCGAACAGGGCGGGGGAAAAACTGTTTTTT. Encoded protein: CASSQANRAGEKLFF.

This clonotype occurred many times. CDR3 protein: CASSLVRTGDGYTF. Written as DNA, the CDR3 is TGTGCCAGCAGCTTAGTTAGGACAGGGGATGGCTACACCTTC. This chain connects TRBV11-3 to TRBJ1-2, with TRBD1 identical over 9 bases. This CDR3 has 14 amino acids. After removal of 1 base from V and 6 bases from J, the junction contained 3 bases not matched to a gene. Per the germline V gene, CDR1 is SGHNT and CDR2 is YENEEA.

Concerning this clonotype: Since a much larger clone is just one base distant, this may be a read error. The chain has TRBV6-5 and TRBJ2-2; D is perhaps TRBD2 (6 bases). CDR1 is MNHEY, CDR2 SVGAGI, per germline. The CDR3 has 15 residues. The ends were cut back, 7 bases at V and 4 bases at J, with 16 bases in the middle. CDR3 protein: CASIVGLGGTGELFF. The CDR3 coding sequence is TGTGCCAGCATCGTCGGGTTGGGGGGCACCGGGGAGCTGTTTTTT.

This clonotype appeared a few times. The chain combines TRBV6-2 or TRBV6-3 with TRBJ1-5, with 8 bases fitting TRBD1. CDR1 MNHEY and CDR2 SVGEGT come from the germline V gene. This CDR3 spans 15 amino acids. The V gene end was trimmed by 10 bases and the J gene end by 4 bases; junction bases not matched to a gene: 12. CDR3 sequence: CATHLTGGPNQPQHF. CDR3 coding DNA: TGTGCCACCCACCTCACAGGGGGGCCAAATCAGCCCCAGCATTTT.

This clonotype was counted only a few times. A junction end diverges from the germline sequence, so it may reflect a read error. The chain has TRBV7-9 and TRBJ2-5; 7 bases agree with TRBD2. The CDR3 spans 11 residues. CDR1 is SEHNR and CDR2 is FQNEAQ in the germline V gene (reference sequence). CDR3 amino acids: CASSLAGAGVF. The CDR3 coding sequence is TGTGCCAGCAGCTTAGCAGGGGCGGGGGTCTTC. The full variable domain, with the rest looked up from reference TRBV7-9 and TRBJ2-5, is DTGVSQNPRHKITKRGQNVTFRCDPISEHNRLYWYRQTLGQGPEFLTYFQNEAQLEKSRLLSDRFSAERPKGSFSTLEIQRTEQGDSAMYLCASSLAGAGVFGPGTRLLVL.

This clonotype was found many times. The chain recombines TRBV7-9 with TRBJ2-7, with D unresolved. The V end lost 5 bases, the J end lost 6 bases, and 8 bases lay between the germline ends. Germline CDR1 and CDR2: SEHNR and FQNEAQ (reference sequence). The CDR3 runs 11 residues. The CDR3 sequence is CASSEQFEQYF. The DNA of the CDR3 is TGTGCCAGCAGCGAACAGTTCGAGCAGTACTTC.

This clonotype was recorded many times. V and J are TRBV19 and TRBJ1-5; weak D call: TRBD1 (6 bases). The germline V and J ends were trimmed by 6 bases and 2 bases, with 11 bases remaining between them. The CDR3 consists of 14 residues. Per the germline V gene, CDR1 is LNHDA and CDR2 is SQIVND (reference sequence). CDR3 residues: CASRISGGNQPQHF. The CDR3 bases are TGTGCCAGTAGAATCTCAGGGGGCAATCAGCCCCAGCATTTT.

This clonotype was detected ten times or more. The chain uses TRBV7-9 and TRBJ2-1; TRBD2 might be the D (7 bases). With 7 bases removed from V and 7 bases from J, the gap between germline ends came to 17 bases. Germline values: CDR1 SEHNR, CDR2 FQNEAQ (reference sequence). This CDR3 comprises 14 residues. The CDR3 DNA is TGTGCCAGCACCTGGGGAGGGGGACGGAATGAGCAGTTCTTC. Its translation is CASTWGGGRNEQFF.

The gene calls are TRBV5-1 and TRBJ2-2; D might be TRBD1 (5 bases). This CDR3 has 14 amino acids. CDR1 and CDR2 from the germline V gene are SGHRS and YFSETQ. V was shortened by 4 bases and J by 6 bases, with 13 bases between the two germline ends. The DNA for the CDR3 is TGCGCCAGCAGCCTCGGACATGAAGCCGGGGAGCTGTTTTTT. Protein sequence: CASSLGHEAGELFF.

This clonotype showed up many times. The V gene is TRBV5-5, the J gene TRBJ2-5; tentative D call: TRBD1 (6 bases). The V and J ends lost 4 bases and 5 bases respectively, with 21 bases between them. This CDR3 is 16 amino acids long. Germline CDR1 SGHKS, CDR2 YYEKEE (reference sequence). CDR3 bases: TGTGCCAGCAGCCTGGACCCCACAGGGTGGGTCGAGACCCAGTACTTC. Translating it yields CASSLDPTGWVETQYF.

This clonotype was detected ten times or more. This sequence joins TRBV19 and TRBJ1-5; unclear D gene. Between the trimmed V and J ends, which lost 2 bases and 2 bases, there was a span of 10 bases. Germline loops: CDR1 LNHDA, CDR2 SQIVND (reference sequence). The CDR3 covers 15 residues. The CDR3 DNA reads as TGTGCCAGTAGTATAACCAGTGTGGGCAATCAGCCCCAGCATTTT. It codes for CASSITSVGNQPQHF.

This clonotype was seen a few times. The chain couples TRBV19 to TRBJ1-5; D unresolved. The CDR3 runs 13 residues. CDR1 and CDR2 from the germline V gene are LNHDA and SQIVND (reference sequence). Trimming cost V 3 bases and J 1 base, with 4 bases left between them. The CDR3 bases are TGTGCCAGTAGTATCTGGAGCAATCAGCCCCAGCATTTT. Translated, it gives CASSIWSNQPQHF. Complete variable domain (other parts from reference TRBV19 and TRBJ1-5): DGGITQSPKYLFRKEGQNVTLSCEQNLNHDAMYWYRQDPGQGLRLIYYSQIVNDFQKGDIAEGYSVSREKKESFPLTVTSAQKNPTAFYLCASSIWSNQPQHFGDGTRLSIL.

At least ten counts were recorded for this clonotype. This chain connects TRBV5-4 to TRBJ1-2, with TRBD1 matching 10 bases. V was pared by 0 bases and J by 5 bases, with 7 bases of the junction left unmatched. The CDR3 has 16 amino acids. Looked up from germline, CDR1 is SGHNT and CDR2 is YYREEE (reference sequence). The CDR3 DNA is TGTGCCAGCAGCTTGGCTGGACAGGGGGTTCAATATGGCTACACCTTC. It specifies CASSLAGQGVQYGYTF.

Of note for this clonotype: This could be a read error, since a much larger clone is one nucleotide away. The chain recombines TRBV20-1 with TRBJ2-5; maybe TRBD1 (6 bases). Germline-derived CDR1 and CDR2 are DFQATT and SNEGSKA (reference sequence). CDR3 size: 11 residues. As DNA, the CDR3 is TGCAGTCTCACCTCAGGGGAGACCCAGTCCTTC. Its protein product is CSLTSGETQSF.

About this clonotype: Just one base apart from a much larger clone, this may be a read error. No conserved phenylalanine or tryptophan ends this CDR3, so it is likely a read error. This rearrangement joins TRBV19 to TRBJ2-3, with D tentatively TRBD1 or TRBD2 (6 bases each). In germline, CDR1 is LNHDA, CDR2 SQIVND (reference sequence). The CDR3 totals 16 residues. Deletions cut 3 bases from V and 3 bases from J, with 16 bases between. The DNA for the CDR3 is TGTGCCAGTAGTATTAGGGGGGTCGGGCGTACAGATACGCAGTATTCT. Its protein product is CASSIRGVGRTDTQYS.

Ten or more counts support this clonotype. The chain has TRBV7-9 and TRBJ1-2; D not certain. V gave up 1 base and J gave up 9 bases, with 15 bases separating them. CDR3 length equals 14 residues. The V gene's germline CDR1 is SEHNR and CDR2 FQNEAQ (reference sequence). CDR3 loop: CASSLGRVETRYTF. CDR3 bases: TGTGCCAGCAGCTTAGGCCGGGTTGAGACGCGCTACACCTTC. Complete variable domain (other parts from reference TRBV7-9 and TRBJ1-2): DTGVSQNPRHKITKRGQNVTFRCDPISEHNRLYWYRQTLGQGPEFLTYFQNEAQLEKSRLLSDRFSAERPKGSFSTLEIQRTEQGDSAMYLCASSLGRVETRYTFGSGTRLTVV.

This clonotype was recorded many times. V is TRBV7-8 and J is TRBJ2-3, with unresolved D. Trimming removed 2 bases at V and 0 bases at J, with 6 bases between. The CDR3 spans 14 residues. Germline-derived CDR1 and CDR2 are SGHVS and FQNEAQ. For the CDR3, the DNA is TGTGCCAGCAGCTTAATCCTGAGCACAGATACGCAGTATTTT. Translated, it gives CASSLILSTDTQYF.

This clonotype was detected ten times or more. The chain employs TRBV9 and TRBJ2-7; perhaps TRBD2 as D (5 bases). There are 17 residues in the CDR3. From germline, CDR1 is SGDLS and CDR2 YYNGEE. V lost 3 bases, J lost 6 bases, and 25 bases lay in between. The CDR3 is CASSAPSGGRVFGEQYF. Written as DNA, the CDR3 is TGTGCCAGCAGCGCCCCCTCCGGAGGAAGGGTTTTCGGCGAGCAGTACTTC.

Only a few counts were recorded for this clonotype. V and J are TRBV7-2 and TRBJ2-5; 10 bases map to TRBD1. The CDR3 length is 16 residues. V dropped 5 bases and J dropped 5; count of bases not matched to a gene: 11. Germline CDR1 SGHTA, CDR2 FQGNSA. The CDR3 DNA sequence: TGTGCCAGCAGCCCAGACAGGGGGCTGATCGGGGAGACCCAGTACTTC. Amino acid sequence: CASSPDRGLIGETQYF.

Points on this clonotype: This may come from a read error, since a much larger clone is one base off. This chain joins TRBV10-2 and TRBJ2-1; the D gene could be TRBD1 or TRBD2 (6 bases each). Between the trimmed V and J ends, which lost 11 bases and 0 bases, there was a span of 17 bases. Germline V lookup: CDR1 WSHSY, CDR2 SAAADI. This CDR3 spans 15 amino acids. In DNA, the CDR3 is TGCGCCGGGGGGCGACGGGAAGGCTCCTACAATGAGCAGTTCTTC. It is translated as CAGGRREGSYNEQFF.